This T cell receptor beta chain was identified during a study of blood T cell repertoires in COVID-19. The CDR3 has 15 residues. Germline V gene sequence: CDR1 LNHDA, CDR2 SQIVND (reference sequence). V lost 6 bases and J lost 2; bases outside the gene matches: 7. Produced via immunoSEQ multiplex PCR; TCRdb's table is partial and in-frame only. Among approximately 290,000 clones listed, about 80% were seen once. This sequence joins TRBV19 and TRBJ2-1; 7 nucleotides match TRBD2. Sequencing was performed on peripheral blood. The clonotype originates from a person aged 65 to 85 with COVID-19, enrolled during active disease. CDR3 residues: CASRLASGAYNEQFF. The CDR3 DNA sequence: TGTGCCAGTAGGCTAGCCAGCGGGGCCTACAATGAGCAGTTCTTC.